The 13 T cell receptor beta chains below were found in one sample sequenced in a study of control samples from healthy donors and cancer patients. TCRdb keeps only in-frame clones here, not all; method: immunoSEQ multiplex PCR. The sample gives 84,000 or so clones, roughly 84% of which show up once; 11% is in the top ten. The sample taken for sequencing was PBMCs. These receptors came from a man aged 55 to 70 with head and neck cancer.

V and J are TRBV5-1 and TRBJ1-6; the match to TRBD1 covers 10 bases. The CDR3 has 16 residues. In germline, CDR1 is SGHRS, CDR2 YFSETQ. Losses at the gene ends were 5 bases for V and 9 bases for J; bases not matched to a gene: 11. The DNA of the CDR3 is TGCGCCAGCAGTCGGGACAGGGGACGAGGGGGTTCACCCCTCCACTTT. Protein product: CASSRDRGRGGSPLHF.

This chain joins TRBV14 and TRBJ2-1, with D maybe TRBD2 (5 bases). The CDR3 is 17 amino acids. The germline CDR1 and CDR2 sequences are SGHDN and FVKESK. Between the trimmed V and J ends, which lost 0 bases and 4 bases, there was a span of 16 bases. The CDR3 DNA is TGTGCCAGCAGCCAAGATTGGGGTTCGCGGGCATACAATGAGCAGTTCTTC. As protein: CASSQDWGSRAYNEQFF.

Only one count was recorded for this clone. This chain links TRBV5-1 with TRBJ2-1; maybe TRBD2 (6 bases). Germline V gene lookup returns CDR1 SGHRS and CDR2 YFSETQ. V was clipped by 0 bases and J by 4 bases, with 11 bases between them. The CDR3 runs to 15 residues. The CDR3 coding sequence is TGCGCCAGCAGCTTGGAGGGACTGCCTTACAATGAGCAGTTCTTC. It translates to CASSLEGLPYNEQFF.

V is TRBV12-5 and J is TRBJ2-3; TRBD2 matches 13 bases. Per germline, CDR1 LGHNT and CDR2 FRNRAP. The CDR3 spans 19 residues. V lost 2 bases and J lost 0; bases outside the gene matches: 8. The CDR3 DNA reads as TGTGCTAGTGGTTTGAGGATGGGACTAGCGGGATTTAGCACAGATACGCAGTATTTT. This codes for CASGLRMGLAGFSTDTQYF.

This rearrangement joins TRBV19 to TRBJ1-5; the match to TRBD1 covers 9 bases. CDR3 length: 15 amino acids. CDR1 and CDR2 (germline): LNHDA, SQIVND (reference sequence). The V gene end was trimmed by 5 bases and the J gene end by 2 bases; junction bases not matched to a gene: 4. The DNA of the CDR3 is TGTGCCAGTAGTCTCCGGACAGGGGGCAATCAGCCCCAGCATTTT. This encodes CASSLRTGGNQPQHF.

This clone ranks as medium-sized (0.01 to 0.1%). CDR3 region: CASSLGQGGSGYTF. The CDR3 DNA follows: TGTGCCAGCAGCCTAGGACAGGGCGGTAGTGGCTACACCTTC. The J gene is TRBJ1-2, the V gene TRBV27; 8 nucleotides align to TRBD1. Germline V gene data show CDR1 as MNHEY and CDR2 as SMNVEV (reference sequence). The CDR3 is 14 amino acids. Trimming at V came to 6 bases and at J to 7 bases, leaving 10 bases not matched to a gene.

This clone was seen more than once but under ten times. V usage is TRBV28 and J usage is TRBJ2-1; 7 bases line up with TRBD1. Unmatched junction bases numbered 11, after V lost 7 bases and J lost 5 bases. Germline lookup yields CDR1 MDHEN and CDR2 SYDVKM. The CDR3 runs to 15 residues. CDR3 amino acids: CASIGPGQNNNEQFF. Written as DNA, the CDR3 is TGTGCCAGCATAGGCCCGGGACAGAATAACAATGAGCAGTTCTTC.

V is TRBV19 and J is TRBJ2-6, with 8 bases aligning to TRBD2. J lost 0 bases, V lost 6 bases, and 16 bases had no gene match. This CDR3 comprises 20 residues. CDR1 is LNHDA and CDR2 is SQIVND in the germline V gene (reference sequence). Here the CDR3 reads CASSERGGAVLNSGANVLTF. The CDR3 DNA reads TGTGCCAGTAGCGAACGGGGGGGCGCGGTCCTAAACTCTGGGGCCAACGTCCTGACTTTC.

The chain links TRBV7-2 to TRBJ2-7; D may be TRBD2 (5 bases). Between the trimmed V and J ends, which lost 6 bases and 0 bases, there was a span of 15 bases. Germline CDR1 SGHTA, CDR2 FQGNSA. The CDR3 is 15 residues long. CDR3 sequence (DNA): TGTGCCAGCAGGAAAGGACTGACGAGCTCCTACGAGCAGTACTTC. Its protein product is CASRKGLTSSYEQYF.

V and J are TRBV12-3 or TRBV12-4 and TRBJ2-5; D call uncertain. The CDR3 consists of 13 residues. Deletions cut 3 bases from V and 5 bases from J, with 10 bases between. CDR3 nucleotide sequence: TGTGCCAGCAGTTTTGTTCTAAAGGAGACCCAGTACTTC. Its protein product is CASSFVLKETQYF.

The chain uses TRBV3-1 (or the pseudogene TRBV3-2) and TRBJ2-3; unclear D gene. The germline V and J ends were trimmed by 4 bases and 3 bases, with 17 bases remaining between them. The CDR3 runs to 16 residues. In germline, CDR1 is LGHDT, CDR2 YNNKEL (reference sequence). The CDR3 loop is CASSPGTNLWTDTQYF. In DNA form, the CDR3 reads TGTGCCAGCAGCCCAGGTACGAACTTATGGACAGATACGCAGTATTTT.

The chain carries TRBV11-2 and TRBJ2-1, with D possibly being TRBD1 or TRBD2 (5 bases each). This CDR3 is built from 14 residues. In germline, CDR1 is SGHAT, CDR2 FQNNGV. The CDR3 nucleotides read TGTGCAGGGAGAGGGGTAGCCGCGAGCAATGAGCAGTTCTTC. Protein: CAGRGVAASNEQFF.

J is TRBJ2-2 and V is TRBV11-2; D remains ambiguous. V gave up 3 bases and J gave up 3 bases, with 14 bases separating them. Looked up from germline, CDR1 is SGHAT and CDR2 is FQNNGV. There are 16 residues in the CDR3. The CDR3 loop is CASSFSFRADTGELFF. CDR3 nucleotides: TGTGCCAGCAGCTTCTCCTTCCGGGCGGACACCGGGGAGCTGTTTTTT.